Shown below are 24 T cell receptor beta chains from a single sample sequenced in a study of CD8 T cells in Susac syndrome. A quantity of about 0.45 to 1 ug RNA underwent reverse transcription using random hexamers. MiXCR, applied by TCRdb to the immunoSEQ multiplex PCR reads, yields one record per CDR3 protein. The sample holds about 210,000 distinct CDR3 sequences, around 93% seen once. The sequencing sample was made of CD4+ T cells from PBMCs. The receptors come from a human donor in good health.

The J gene is TRBJ1-5, the V gene TRBV28, with TRBD1 matching 10 bases. CDR1 and CDR2 (germline): MDHEN, SYDVKM. The V and J ends lost 9 bases and 4 bases, in that order; junction bases with no gene match: 3. CDR3 length equals 13 residues. In DNA form, the CDR3 reads TGTGCCAGTCAGGGACAGGGGAATCAGCCCCAGCATTTT. Its translation: CASQGQGNQPQHF.

The rearrangement uses TRBV7-8 and TRBJ1-2, with a weak D call TRBD1 (5 bases). Germline lookup yields CDR1 SGHVS and CDR2 FQNEAQ. The length of the CDR3 is 12 residues. Between the trimmed V and J ends, which lost 5 bases and 9 bases, there was a span of 13 bases. CDR3 DNA sequence: TGTGCCAGCAGCGCAGGGCTATACAGCTACACCTTC. It translates to CASSAGLYSYTF.

The chain links TRBV7-9 to TRBJ2-1; perhaps TRBD2 as D (6 bases). V was cut by 5 bases and J by 3 bases, with 8 bases left in between. The CDR3 spans 13 residues. Germline-derived CDR1 and CDR2 are SEHNR and FQNEAQ (reference sequence). The CDR3 sequence is CASSERVYNEQFF. The CDR3 DNA follows: TGTGCCAGCAGCGAGCGGGTCTACAATGAGCAGTTCTTC.

The chain links TRBV30 to TRBJ1-2; the match to TRBD1 covers 9 bases. V lost 1 base, J lost 8 bases, and 11 bases stayed unmatched. CDR1 GTSNPN and CDR2 SVGIG come from the germline V gene (reference sequence). The CDR3 length is 15 residues. The CDR3 sequence: CAWSADRGAEWGYTF. Here the CDR3 DNA reads TGTGCCTGGAGTGCGGACAGGGGCGCCGAGTGGGGCTACACCTTC.

CDR3 nucleotides: TGTGCCAGCAGTCCTGCAACAGGGCCACGTATGAACACTGAAGCTTTCTTT. The encoded protein is CASSPATGPRMNTEAFF. The chain joins TRBV6-1 to TRBJ1-1, with D maybe TRBD1 (6 bases). Trimming stripped 5 bases from V and 0 bases from J, with 19 bases between. The CDR3 has 17 residues. CDR1 MNHNS and CDR2 SASEGT come from the germline V gene.

The V gene is TRBV24-1, the J gene TRBJ2-3; D call uncertain. This CDR3 is 15 amino acids long. Trimming took 4 bases from V and 2 from J, leaving 12 bases between them. CDR1 is KGHDR and CDR2 is SFDVKD in the germline V gene. In DNA form, the CDR3 reads TGTGCCACCAGTGAGTCGCGGCGGTTCACAGATACGCAGTATTTT. Translating it yields CATSESRRFTDTQYF.

CDR3 bases: TGCAGCGTTGTACAGGGGGCCAGTACTGAAGCTTTCTTT. As protein: CSVVQGASTEAFF. This chain connects TRBV29-1 to TRBJ1-1; 9 bases agree with TRBD1. CDR3 length equals 13 residues. Trimming took 4 bases from V and 5 from J; bases not matched to a gene: 5. Looked up from germline, CDR1 is SQVTM and CDR2 is ANQGSEA. Based on the CDR3 plus reference TRBV29-1 and TRBJ1-1, the full variable domain is SAVISQKPSRDICQRGTSLTIQCQVDSQVTMMFWYRQQPGQSLTLIATANQGSEATYESGFVIDKFPISRPNLTFSTLTVSNMSPEDSSIYLCSVVQGASTEAFFGQGTRLTVV.

The chain joins TRBV29-1 to TRBJ2-5; D remains ambiguous. The CDR3 is made up of 14 amino acids. Trimming removed 1 base at V and 3 bases at J, with 12 bases between. Germline lookup yields CDR1 SQVTM and CDR2 ANQGSEA. CDR3: CSVEGVSLEETQYF. The CDR3 nucleotides are TGCAGCGTTGAAGGGGTTAGCCTCGAAGAGACCCAGTACTTC.

The genes are TRBV30 and TRBJ2-3; no clear D gene. Looked up from germline, CDR1 is GTSNPN and CDR2 is SVGIG (reference sequence). CDR3 length: 15 amino acids. V lost 1 base and J 4 bases, leaving 15 bases between the germline ends. Written as DNA, the CDR3 is TGTGCCTGGAGTGAGGTGGGCTTACTCGCAGATACGCAGTATTTT. The encoded protein is CAWSEVGLLADTQYF.

This chain connects TRBV20-1 to TRBJ2-3, with D possibly being TRBD2 (5 bases). The CDR3 spans 13 residues. V was shortened by 4 bases and J by 4 bases, with 12 bases between the two germline ends. Per the germline V gene, CDR1 is DFQATT and CDR2 is SNEGSKA (reference sequence). CDR3 sequence reads: CSANEGRADTQYF. The DNA for the CDR3 is TGCAGTGCTAACGAGGGAAGGGCAGATACGCAGTATTTT.

V gene TRBV5-4 combines with J gene TRBJ1-1; D gene unclear. Looked up from germline, CDR1 is SGHNT and CDR2 is YYREEE (reference sequence). The germline V and J ends were trimmed by 0 bases and 2 bases, with 8 bases remaining between them. The CDR3 extends over 14 amino acids. The CDR3 protein is CASSLEHFNTEAFF. The CDR3 DNA reads TGTGCCAGCAGCTTGGAACATTTCAACACTGAAGCTTTCTTT.

The chain employs TRBV25-1 and TRBJ2-1, with 7 bases fitting TRBD1. J gave up 12 bases and V 2 bases, and 4 bases lay outside the gene matches. Looked up from germline, CDR1 is MGHDK and CDR2 is SYGVNS. This CDR3 region has 12 residues. For the CDR3, the DNA is TGTGCCAGCAGTGAAGAGGGGGCGTGGCAGTTCTTC. It codes for CASSEEGAWQFF.

This clonotype was seen more than once but under ten times. V usage is TRBV6-2 or TRBV6-3 and J usage is TRBJ1-5; D gene uncertain. The CDR3 totals 12 residues. V gave up 0 bases and J gave up 7 bases, with 4 bases separating them. Germline V lookup: CDR1 MNHEY, CDR2 SVGEGT. CDR3 in DNA: TGTGCCAGCAGTTACTCTGGACAGCCCCAGCATTTT. It encodes CASSYSGQPQHF.

The rearrangement uses TRBV3-1 and TRBJ1-1; 7 bases agree with TRBD1. With 1 base clipped from V and 4 bases from J, the junction kept 9 bases outside the gene matches. Germline CDR1 LGHDT, CDR2 YNNKEL (reference sequence). This CDR3 spans 16 amino acids. The CDR3 coding sequence is TGTGCCAGCAGCCAAGCGGCAGGGGGAATTCCCACTGAAGCTTTCTTT. It codes for CASSQAAGGIPTEAFF.

CDR3 nucleotides: TGCAGTGCTTTGGGACACATGAACACTGAAGCTTTCTTT. It specifies CSALGHMNTEAFF. The chain links TRBV20-1 to TRBJ1-1, with TRBD1 as a possible D gene (6 bases). This CDR3 region has 13 residues. The germline V gene encodes CDR1 DFQATT and CDR2 SNEGSKA (reference sequence). V was cut by 5 bases and J by 0 bases, with 10 bases left in between.

The genes are TRBV5-1 and TRBJ2-5; 7 nucleotides match TRBD1. Trimming removed 1 base from V and 0 bases from J; junction bases left unmatched: 3. Germline V gene lookup returns CDR1 SGHRS and CDR2 YFSETQ. The CDR3 covers 15 residues. CDR3 coding DNA: TGCGCCAGCAGCTTGAAGACAGGGTACCAAGAGACCCAGTACTTC. It encodes CASSLKTGYQETQYF.

The chain employs TRBV18 and TRBJ2-2; tentative D call: TRBD2 (6 bases). The germline V gene encodes CDR1 KGHSH and CDR2 LQKENI. The CDR3 has 15 amino acids. V gave up 3 bases and J gave up 5 bases, with 13 bases separating them. The CDR3 DNA sequence: TGTGCCAGCTCACCTAAGGGACTTCAAACCGGGGAGCTGTTTTTT. Encoded protein: CASSPKGLQTGELFF.

A single count supports this clonotype. This chain connects TRBV12-3 or TRBV12-4 to TRBJ1-2; D uncertain. V was trimmed by 4 bases and J by 4 bases, leaving 13 bases between them. The CDR3 contains 14 residues. The chain's CDR3 is CASSSTPTSYGYTF. The CDR3 DNA follows: TGTGCCAGCAGTTCCACCCCCACGAGCTATGGCTACACCTTC.

The rearrangement links TRBV6-2 or TRBV6-3 to TRBJ1-2; D is ambiguous. V gave up 7 bases and J gave up 7 bases, with 16 bases separating them. Looked up from germline, CDR1 is MNHEY and CDR2 is SVGEGT. The CDR3 is 13 amino acids. CDR3 amino acids: CASTDGLGAGYTF. The CDR3 nucleotides are TGTGCCAGCACGGATGGGCTAGGTGCTGGCTACACCTTC.

This clonotype was observed once. V gene TRBV28 combines with J gene TRBJ2-2, with D possibly being TRBD1 or TRBD2 (5 bases each). The ends were cut back, 5 bases at V and 1 base at J, with 14 bases in the middle. The V gene's germline CDR1 is MDHEN and CDR2 SYDVKM. The CDR3 spans 16 residues. CDR3 DNA: TGTGCCAGCAGTCCCCCCGGGGACCTGAACACCGGGGAGCTGTTTTTT. Protein: CASSPPGDLNTGELFF.

The chain is built from TRBV7-8 and TRBJ2-1; D uncertain. Trimming cost V 2 bases and J 0 bases, with 17 bases left between them. There are 18 residues in the CDR3. Germline values: CDR1 SGHVS, CDR2 FQNEAQ. CDR3 protein: CASSLQRPRLSSYNEQFF. Here the CDR3 DNA reads TGTGCCAGCAGCTTACAGCGTCCCCGTTTAAGCTCCTACAATGAGCAGTTCTTC.

The V call is TRBV7-2, the J call TRBJ2-5, with a possible D match to TRBD2 (6 bases). This CDR3 is 13 amino acids long. Per germline, CDR1 SGHTA and CDR2 FQGNSA. The V and J ends lost 2 bases and 8 bases respectively, with 12 bases between them. The CDR3 spells CASSLFPEGTQYF. The CDR3 DNA follows: TGTGCCAGCAGCTTATTCCCGGAGGGTACCCAGTACTTC.

The chain links TRBV3-1 to TRBJ2-5; 9 bases align to TRBD1. CDR1 and CDR2 from the germline V gene are LGHDT and YNNKEL (reference sequence). V shed 4 bases, J shed 3 bases, and the junction held 9 bases outside the gene matches. The CDR3 runs to 16 residues. CDR3 sequence: CASSLRTGESKETQYF. The CDR3 DNA reads TGTGCCAGCAGCCTGAGGACAGGGGAGAGTAAAGAGACCCAGTACTTC.

V is TRBV5-6 and J is TRBJ2-5; 8 positions agree with TRBD2. Germline loops: CDR1 SGHDT, CDR2 YYEEEE. The CDR3 is made up of 14 amino acids. V lost 8 bases, J lost 3 bases, and 9 bases stayed unmatched. The CDR3 DNA reads as TGTGCCAGTAAGCGGGGGCGGAATAAAGAGACCCAGTACTTC. This translates into CASKRGRNKETQYF.